In this sample, the clone carrying this T cell receptor beta chain turned up once. What it recognizes is unknown. The data were obtained in a study of tumor and adjacent non-tumor tissue in lung cancer. The overall study: Samples averaged around 4.2 million productive TCRbeta reads each. Study observations and caveats: In normal lung, the top 100 clones were significantly more dominant than in tumor.

This sample's RNA came from whole unsorted tissue. Between August and November 2014, newly diagnosed, chemotherapy-naive lung cancer patients underwent thoracic surgery in China. A modified ARM-PCR protocol with three rounds of nested PCR amplified TCRbeta. One entry per CDR3 protein results from TCRdb running MiXCR on the multiplex PCR reads. This sample has more than 85,000 distinct CDR3 sequences, with roughly 75% found just once. This TCR derives from a woman between 55 and 75 years old with non-small cell lung cancer. Sequencing was carried out using lung tumor tissue.

In nucleotides, the CDR3 is TGCGCCAGCAGCCATGATAGGACGGGGGTTCAGCCCCAGCATTTT. Residues: CASSHDRTGVQPQHF. The genes are TRBV4-3 and TRBJ1-5; D perhaps matches TRBD1 (5 bases). The CDR3 has 15 residues. V dropped 3 bases and J dropped 6 bases, with 15 bases sitting between them. The germline V gene has CDR1 LGHNA and CDR2 YSLEER.